This T cell receptor (beta chain) was identified in a study of T cell responses to AZD1222 COVID-19 vaccine. Repertoires were generated with immunoSEQ multiplex PCR, while TCRdb's copy carries only in-frame clones and drops some. This table has 100,000 to 150,000 clones, more than 70% appearing once. Notes on the study in general: Repertoire samples came only from after the peak T cell response.

A remark on this clone: The antigen is undetermined.

This material consisted of peripheral blood, taken on day 0 of AZD1222 vaccination. This TCR was sampled from an adult in good health.

CDR3 protein: CASSLESMSDYGYTF. CDR3 bases: TGCGCCAGCAGCTTGGAATCTATGTCAGACTATGGCTACACCTTC. The V call is TRBV5-1, the J call TRBJ1-2, with no clear D. The CDR3 covers 15 residues. The germline gives CDR1 SGHRS, CDR2 YFSETQ. The V gene lost 0 bases and the J gene lost 3 bases, with 12 bases spanning the gap.